The clone carrying this T cell receptor (beta chain) was seen a single time. No antigen is known for it. The treatment: around 19 received Ad26.COV2.S at low or high dose, single or two shots; 5 received placebo; per-sample allocation not given. Samples came from day 63 after the first vaccine or placebo injection. This sample was included in a study of Ad26.COV2.S vaccination and SARS-CoV-2 variants. General study points: Post-vaccination spike-specific CD8+ and CD4+ T cell responses reportedly had substantial breadth. TCR breadth and depth estimates may have understated total T cell responses.

Assay: immunoSEQ multiplex PCR; the TCRdb copy retains only in-frame clones and omits some. Found here are around 420,000 clones, roughly 88% of them singletons; the top ten hold 3.6%. V lost 5 bases, J lost 5 bases, and 8 bases stayed unmatched. There are 15 residues in the CDR3. The germline gives CDR1 SNHLY, CDR2 FYNNEI. V and J are TRBV2 and TRBJ2-2, with TRBD1 matching 7 bases. The receptor comes from a person aged 18-65 years who received the Ad26.COV2.S COVID-19 vaccine or a placebo. The sequencing here drew on peripheral blood, taken in a trial of Ad26.COV2.S vaccine versus placebo. The CDR3 coding sequence is TGTGCCAGCAGTCTGGACAGGACATATACCGGGGAGCTGTTTTTT. This codes for CASSLDRTYTGELFF.